Listed below are T cell receptor beta chains from one sample, sequenced in a study of spatial heterogeneity in lung cancer. TCRdb analysed the 5' RACE reads with MiXCR anew, one entry per CDR3 protein. In the table there are tens of thousands of distinct CDR3 sequences, over 9.5% of which are singletons. Sequencing used PBMCs, obtained at surgery. These receptors were taken from a male donor with early-stage non-small cell lung cancer. CDR3s include the opening cysteine and the closing phenylalanine or tryptophan. Fields, in order: V gene, J gene, CDR3 length, CDR3 protein.

V: TRBV11-1
J: TRBJ2-2
length: 15
CDR3: CASSLDRTAIGELFF

V: TRBV6-2/TRBV6-3
J: TRBJ1-1
length: 17
CDR3: CASSYPRQGPMNTEAFF

V: TRBV5-1
J: TRBJ2-2
length: 16
CDR3: CASSPRSGRAVGELFF

V: TRBV16
J: TRBJ2-7
length: 14
CDR3: CASSPRDRGYEQYF

V: TRBV28
J: TRBJ1-2
length: 15
CDR3: CASSLLDRISYGYTF

V: TRBV28
J: TRBJ2-5
length: 12
CDR3: CASSSSQQTQYF

V: TRBV5-1
J: TRBJ2-1
length: 16
CDR3: CASRAGTSGEWDEQFF

V: TRBV12-3/TRBV12-4
J: TRBJ2-2
length: 15
CDR3: CASSPRNGDTGELFF

V: TRBV5-1
J: TRBJ2-1
length: 16
CDR3: CASSPENDRAGDEQFF

V: TRBV6-6
J: TRBJ2-3
length: 14
CDR3: CASTGTGVSDTQYF

V: TRBV15
J: TRBJ2-6
length: 14
CDR3: CATSGKSGANVLTF

V: TRBV7-2
J: TRBJ2-5
length: 15
CDR3: CASTRPGGPEETQYF

V: TRBV30
J: TRBJ1-1
length: 11
CDR3: CAWGENTEAFF

V: TRBV20-1
J: TRBJ1-5
length: 15
CDR3: CSARGTGLSNQPQHF

V: TRBV7-2
J: TRBJ2-1
length: 15
CDR3: CASSLEGQGAYEQFF

V: TRBV11-2
J: TRBJ1-4
length: 18
CDR3: CASSTHRDRGPTNEKLFF

V: TRBV7-2
J: TRBJ2-5
length: 13
CDR3: CASSSSGYETQYF

V: TRBV4-3
J: TRBJ2-1
length: 15
CDR3: CASSPKRGAANEQFF

V: TRBV14
J: TRBJ2-5
length: 14
CDR3: CASSRPGSQETQYF

V: TRBV19
J: TRBJ2-5
length: 13
CDR3: CASNSGPEGTQYF

V: TRBV7-8
J: TRBJ2-4
length: 16
CDR3: CASSPNVGLAKNIQYF

V: TRBV6-2/TRBV6-3
J: TRBJ1-5
length: 15
CDR3: CASSYGQGANQPQHF

V: TRBV12-3/TRBV12-4
J: TRBJ2-2
length: 15
CDR3: CASSRPGQGHGELFF

V: TRBV20-1
J: TRBJ1-4
length: 14
CDR3: CSAREDRAYEKLFF

V: TRBV29-1
J: TRBJ2-1
length: 13
CDR3: CSVERLAGDEQFF

V: TRBV20-1
J: TRBJ1-6
length: 17
CDR3: CSARDGRVGSYNSPLHF

V: TRBV5-4
J: TRBJ2-2
length: 13
CDR3: CASKSMNTGELFF

V: TRBV28
J: TRBJ1-2
length: 13
CDR3: CASSPGSNYGYTF